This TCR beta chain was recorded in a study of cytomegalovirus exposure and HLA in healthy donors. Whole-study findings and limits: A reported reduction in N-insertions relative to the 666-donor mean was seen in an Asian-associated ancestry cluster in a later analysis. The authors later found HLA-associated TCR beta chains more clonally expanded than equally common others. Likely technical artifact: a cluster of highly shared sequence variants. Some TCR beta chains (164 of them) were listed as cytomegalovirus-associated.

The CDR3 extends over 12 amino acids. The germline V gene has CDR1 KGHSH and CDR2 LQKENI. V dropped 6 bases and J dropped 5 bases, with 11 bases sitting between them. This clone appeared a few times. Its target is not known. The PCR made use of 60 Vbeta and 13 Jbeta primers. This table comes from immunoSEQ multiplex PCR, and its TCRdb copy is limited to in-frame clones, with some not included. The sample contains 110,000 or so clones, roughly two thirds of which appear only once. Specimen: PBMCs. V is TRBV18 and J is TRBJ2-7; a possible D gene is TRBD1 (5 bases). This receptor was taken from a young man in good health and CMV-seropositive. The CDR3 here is CASSHRIDEQYF. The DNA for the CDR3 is TGTGCCAGCTCCCACAGGATTGACGAGCAGTACTTC.